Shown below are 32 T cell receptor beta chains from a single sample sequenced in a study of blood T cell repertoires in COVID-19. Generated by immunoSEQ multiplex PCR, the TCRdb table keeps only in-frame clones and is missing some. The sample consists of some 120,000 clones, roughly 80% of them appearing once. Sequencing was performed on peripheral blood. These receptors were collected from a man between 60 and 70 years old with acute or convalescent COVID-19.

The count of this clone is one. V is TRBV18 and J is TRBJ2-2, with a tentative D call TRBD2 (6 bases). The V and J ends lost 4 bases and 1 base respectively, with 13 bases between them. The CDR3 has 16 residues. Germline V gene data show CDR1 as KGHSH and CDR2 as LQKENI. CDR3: CASSQLTSWNTGELFF. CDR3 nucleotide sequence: TGTGCCAGCTCACAGTTAACTAGCTGGAACACCGGGGAGCTGTTTTTT.

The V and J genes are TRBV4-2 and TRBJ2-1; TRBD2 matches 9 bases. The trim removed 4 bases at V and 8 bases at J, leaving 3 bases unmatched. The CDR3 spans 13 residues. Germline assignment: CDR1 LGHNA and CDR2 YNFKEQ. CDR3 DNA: TGTGCCAGCAGCCGCCGGACTAGCGATGAGCAGTTCTTC. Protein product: CASSRRTSDEQFF.

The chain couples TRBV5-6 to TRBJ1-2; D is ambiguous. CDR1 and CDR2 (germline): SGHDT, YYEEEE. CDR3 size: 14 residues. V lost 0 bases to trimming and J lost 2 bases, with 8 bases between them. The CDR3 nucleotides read TGTGCCAGCAGCTTGGCCGCAGCGAACTATGGCTACACCTTC. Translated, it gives CASSLAAANYGYTF.

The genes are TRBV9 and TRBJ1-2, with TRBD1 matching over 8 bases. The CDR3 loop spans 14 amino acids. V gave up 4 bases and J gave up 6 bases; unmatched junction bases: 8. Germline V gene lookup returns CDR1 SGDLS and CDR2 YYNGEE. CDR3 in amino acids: CASSPPDRADGYTF. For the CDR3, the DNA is TGTGCCAGCAGCCCACCGGACAGGGCTGATGGCTACACCTTC.

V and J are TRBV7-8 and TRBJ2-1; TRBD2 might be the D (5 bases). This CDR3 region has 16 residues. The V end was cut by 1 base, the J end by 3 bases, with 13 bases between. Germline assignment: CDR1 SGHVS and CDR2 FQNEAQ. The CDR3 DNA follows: TGTGCCAGCAGCTTAGGTTCTAGCCGAAGCTACAATGAGCAGTTCTTC. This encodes CASSLGSSRSYNEQFF.

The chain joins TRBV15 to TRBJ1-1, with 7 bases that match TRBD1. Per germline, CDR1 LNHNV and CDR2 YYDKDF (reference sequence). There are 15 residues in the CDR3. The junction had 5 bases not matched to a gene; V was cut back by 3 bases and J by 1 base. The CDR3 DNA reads TGTGCCACCAGCAGCACCAGGACAGGGAACACTGAAGCTTTCTTT. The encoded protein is CATSSTRTGNTEAFF.

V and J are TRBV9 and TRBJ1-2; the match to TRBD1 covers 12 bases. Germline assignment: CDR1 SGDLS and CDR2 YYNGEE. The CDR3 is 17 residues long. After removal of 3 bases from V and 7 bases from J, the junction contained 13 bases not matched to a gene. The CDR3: CASSASRDRGRLGGYTF. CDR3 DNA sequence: TGTGCCAGCAGCGCCTCCCGGGACAGGGGGCGCTTAGGTGGCTACACCTTC.

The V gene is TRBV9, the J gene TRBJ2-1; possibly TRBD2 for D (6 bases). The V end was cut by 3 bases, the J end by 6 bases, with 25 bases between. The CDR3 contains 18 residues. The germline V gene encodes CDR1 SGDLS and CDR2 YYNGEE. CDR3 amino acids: CASSAPPGTPPSGNEQFF. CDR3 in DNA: TGTGCCAGCAGCGCCCCCCCCGGGACTCCTCCCTCGGGCAATGAGCAGTTCTTC. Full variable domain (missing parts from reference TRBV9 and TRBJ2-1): DSGVTQTPKHLITATGQRVTLRCSPRSGDLSVYWYQQSLDQGLQFLIQYYNGEERAKGNILERFSAQQFPDLHSELNLSSLELGDSALYFCASSAPPGTPPSGNEQFFGPGTRLTVL.

The CDR3 loop is CAISRLAGVYEQYF. The CDR3 DNA is TGTGCCATCAGTAGACTAGCGGGGGTTTACGAGCAGTACTTC. V is TRBV10-3 and J is TRBJ2-7; 12 bases are shared with TRBD2. The V gene's germline CDR1 is ENHRY and CDR2 SYGVKD. With V trimmed by 5 bases and J by 4 bases, 3 bases remained unmatched. The CDR3 sequence is 14 residues long.

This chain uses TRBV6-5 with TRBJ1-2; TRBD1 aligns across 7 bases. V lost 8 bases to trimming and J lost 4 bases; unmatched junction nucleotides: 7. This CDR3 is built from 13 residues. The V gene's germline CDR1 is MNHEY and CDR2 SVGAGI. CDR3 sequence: CASFGTAPYGYTF. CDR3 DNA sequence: TGTGCCAGCTTCGGGACAGCCCCCTATGGCTACACCTTC.

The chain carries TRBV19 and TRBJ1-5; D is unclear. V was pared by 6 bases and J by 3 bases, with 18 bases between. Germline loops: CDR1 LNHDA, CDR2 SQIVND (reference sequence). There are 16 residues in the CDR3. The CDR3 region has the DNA TGTGCCAGTAGCACGCTCCGGGTCGGCTTCAATCAGCCCCAGCATTTT. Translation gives CASSTLRVGFNQPQHF. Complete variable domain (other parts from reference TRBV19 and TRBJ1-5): DGGITQSPKYLFRKEGQNVTLSCEQNLNHDAMYWYRQDPGQGLRLIYYSQIVNDFQKGDIAEGYSVSREKKESFPLTVTSAQKNPTAFYLCASSTLRVGFNQPQHFGDGTRLSIL.

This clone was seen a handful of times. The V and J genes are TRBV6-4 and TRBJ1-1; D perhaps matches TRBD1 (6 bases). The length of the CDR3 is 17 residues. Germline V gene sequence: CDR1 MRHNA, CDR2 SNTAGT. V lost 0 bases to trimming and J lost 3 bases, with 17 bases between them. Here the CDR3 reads CASSDSIHRAGDTEAFF. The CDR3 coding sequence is TGTGCCAGCAGTGACTCGATCCACAGGGCGGGCGACACTGAAGCTTTCTTT.

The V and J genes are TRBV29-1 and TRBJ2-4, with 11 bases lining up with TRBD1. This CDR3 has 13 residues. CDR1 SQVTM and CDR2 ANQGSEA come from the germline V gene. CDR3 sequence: CRAGAGTGGIQYF. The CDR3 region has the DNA TGCCGCGCGGGGGCCGGGACAGGGGGCATTCAGTACTTC.

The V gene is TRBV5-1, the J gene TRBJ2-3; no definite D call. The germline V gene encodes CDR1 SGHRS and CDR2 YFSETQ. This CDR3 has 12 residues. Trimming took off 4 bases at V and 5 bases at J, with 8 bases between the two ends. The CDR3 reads CASSQSQDTQYF. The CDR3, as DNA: TGCGCCAGCAGCCAATCCCAAGATACGCAGTATTTT.

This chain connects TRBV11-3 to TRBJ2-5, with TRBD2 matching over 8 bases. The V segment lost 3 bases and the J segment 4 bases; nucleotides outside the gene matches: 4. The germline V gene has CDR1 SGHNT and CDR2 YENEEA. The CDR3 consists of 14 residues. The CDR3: CASSLSGGRETQYF. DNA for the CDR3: TGTGCCAGCAGCTTGAGCGGGGGCAGAGAGACCCAGTACTTC. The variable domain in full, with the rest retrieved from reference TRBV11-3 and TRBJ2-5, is EAGVVQSPRYKIIEKKQPVAFWCNPISGHNTLYWYLQNLGQGPELLIRYENEEAVDDSQLPKDRFSAERLKGVDSTLKIQPAELGDSAVYLCASSLSGGRETQYFGPGTRLLVL.

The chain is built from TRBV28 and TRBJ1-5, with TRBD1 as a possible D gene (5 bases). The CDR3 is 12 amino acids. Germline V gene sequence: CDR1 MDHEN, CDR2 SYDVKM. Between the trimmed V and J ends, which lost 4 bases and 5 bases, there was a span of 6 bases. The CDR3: CASSSGDQPQHF. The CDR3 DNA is TGTGCCAGCAGTTCGGGGGATCAGCCCCAGCATTTT.

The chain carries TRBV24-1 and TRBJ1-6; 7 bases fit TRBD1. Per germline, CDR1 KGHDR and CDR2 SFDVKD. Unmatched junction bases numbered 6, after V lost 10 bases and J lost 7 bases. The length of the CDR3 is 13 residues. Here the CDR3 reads CATRGTENSPLHF. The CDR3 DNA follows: TGTGCCACGAGGGGGACAGAGAATTCACCCCTCCACTTT.

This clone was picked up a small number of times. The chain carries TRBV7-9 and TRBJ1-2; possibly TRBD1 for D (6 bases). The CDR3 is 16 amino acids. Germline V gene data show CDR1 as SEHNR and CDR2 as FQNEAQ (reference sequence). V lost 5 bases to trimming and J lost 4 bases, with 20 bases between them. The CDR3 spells CASSLFPDSRGYGYTF. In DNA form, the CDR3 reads TGTGCCAGCAGCCTTTTCCCGGACAGTAGGGGCTATGGCTACACCTTC.

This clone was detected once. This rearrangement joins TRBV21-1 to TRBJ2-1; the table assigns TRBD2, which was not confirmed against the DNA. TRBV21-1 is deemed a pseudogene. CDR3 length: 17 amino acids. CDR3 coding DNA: TGTGCCAGCTGGTCTGTGCGGGGGACGTCCTCCTACAATGAGCAGTTCTTC. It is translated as CASWSVRGTSSYNEQFF.

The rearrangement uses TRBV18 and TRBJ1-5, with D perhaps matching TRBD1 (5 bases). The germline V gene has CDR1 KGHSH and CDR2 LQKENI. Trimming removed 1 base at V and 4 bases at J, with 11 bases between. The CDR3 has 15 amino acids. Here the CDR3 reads CASSPQGGGNQPQHF. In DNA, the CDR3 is TGTGCCAGCTCACCACAGGGCGGGGGGAATCAGCCCCAGCATTTT. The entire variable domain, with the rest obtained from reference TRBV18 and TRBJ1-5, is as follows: NAGVMQNPRHLVRRRGQEARLRCSPMKGHSHVYWYRQLPEEGLKFMVYLQKENIIDESGMPKERFSAEFPKEGPSILRIQQVVRGDSAAYFCASSPQGGGNQPQHFGDGTRLSIL.

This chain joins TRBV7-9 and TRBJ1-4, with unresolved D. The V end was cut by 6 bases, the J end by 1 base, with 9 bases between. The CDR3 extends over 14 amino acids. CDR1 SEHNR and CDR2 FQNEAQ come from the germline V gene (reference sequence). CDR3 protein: CASSLGETNEKLFF. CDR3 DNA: TGTGCCAGCAGTCTCGGGGAAACTAATGAAAAACTGTTTTTT. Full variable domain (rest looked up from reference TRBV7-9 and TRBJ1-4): DTGVSQNPRHKITKRGQNVTFRCDPISEHNRLYWYRQTLGQGPEFLTYFQNEAQLEKSRLLSDRFSAERPKGSFSTLEIQRTEQGDSAMYLCASSLGETNEKLFFGSGTQLSVL.

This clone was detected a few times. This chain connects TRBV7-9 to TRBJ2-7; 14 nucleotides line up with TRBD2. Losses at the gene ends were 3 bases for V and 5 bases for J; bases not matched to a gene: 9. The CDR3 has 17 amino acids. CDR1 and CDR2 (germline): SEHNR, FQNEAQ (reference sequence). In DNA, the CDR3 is TGTGCCAGCAGCTTGGGGACTAGCGGGAGTTCCGTCAACGAGCAGTACTTC. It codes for CASSLGTSGSSVNEQYF. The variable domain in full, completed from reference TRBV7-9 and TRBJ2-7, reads DTGVSQNPRHKITKRGQNVTFRCDPISEHNRLYWYRQTLGQGPEFLTYFQNEAQLEKSRLLSDRFSAERPKGSFSTLEIQRTEQGDSAMYLCASSLGTSGSSVNEQYFGPGTRLTVT.

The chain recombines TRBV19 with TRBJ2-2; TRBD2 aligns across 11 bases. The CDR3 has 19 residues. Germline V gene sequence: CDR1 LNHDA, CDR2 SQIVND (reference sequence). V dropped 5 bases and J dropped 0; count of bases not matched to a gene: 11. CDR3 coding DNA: TGTGCCAGTAGTCCGAGAGGGGGACTAGCGGCAACGAACACCGGGGAGCTGTTTTTT. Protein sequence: CASSPRGGLAATNTGELFF.

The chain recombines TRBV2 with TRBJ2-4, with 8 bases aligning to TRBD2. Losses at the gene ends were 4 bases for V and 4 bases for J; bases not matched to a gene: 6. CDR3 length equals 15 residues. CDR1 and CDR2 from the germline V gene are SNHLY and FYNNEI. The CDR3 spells CASSVGSGIKNIQYF. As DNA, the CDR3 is TGTGCCAGCAGTGTAGGTAGCGGGATTAAAAACATTCAGTACTTC.

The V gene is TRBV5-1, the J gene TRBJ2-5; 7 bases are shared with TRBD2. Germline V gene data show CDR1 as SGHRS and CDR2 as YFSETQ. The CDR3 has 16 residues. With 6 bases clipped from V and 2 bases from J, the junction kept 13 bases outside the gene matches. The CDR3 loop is CASTLIKTGGQETQYF. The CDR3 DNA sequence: TGCGCCAGCACCCTCATCAAAACGGGGGGACAAGAGACCCAGTACTTC. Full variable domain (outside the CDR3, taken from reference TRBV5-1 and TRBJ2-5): KAGVTQTPRYLIKTRGQQVTLSCSPISGHRSVSWYQQTPGQGLQFLFEYFSETQRNKGNFPGRFSGRQFSNSRSEMNVSTLELGDSALYLCASTLIKTGGQETQYFGPGTRLLVL.

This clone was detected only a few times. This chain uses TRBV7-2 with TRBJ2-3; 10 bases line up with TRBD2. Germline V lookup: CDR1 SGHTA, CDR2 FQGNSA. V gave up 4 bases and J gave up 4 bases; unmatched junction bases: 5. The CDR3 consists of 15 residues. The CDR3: CASSYKAGGPDTQYF. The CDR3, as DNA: TGTGCCAGCAGCTATAAAGCGGGGGGGCCAGATACGCAGTATTTT. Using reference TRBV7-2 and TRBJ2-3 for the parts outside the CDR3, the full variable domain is GAGVSQSPSNKVTEKGKDVELRCDPISGHTALYWYRQSLGQGLEFLIYFQGNSAPDKSGLPSDRFSAERTGGSVSTLTIQRTQQEDSAVYLCASSYKAGGPDTQYFGPGTRLTVL.

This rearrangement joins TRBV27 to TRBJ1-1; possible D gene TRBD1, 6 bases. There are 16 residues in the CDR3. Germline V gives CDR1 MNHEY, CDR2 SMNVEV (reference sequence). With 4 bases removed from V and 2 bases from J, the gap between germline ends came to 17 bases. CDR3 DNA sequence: TGTGCCAGCAGTTCCTTATCCGGGACACGAAACACTGAAGCTTTCTTT. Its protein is CASSSLSGTRNTEAFF.

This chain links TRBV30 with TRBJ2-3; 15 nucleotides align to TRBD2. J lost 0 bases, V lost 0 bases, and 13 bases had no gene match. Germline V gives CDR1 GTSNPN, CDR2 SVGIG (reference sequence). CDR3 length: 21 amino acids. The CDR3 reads CAWSVFIVGLAGGPSTDTQYF. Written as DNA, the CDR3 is TGTGCCTGGAGTGTATTCATCGTAGGACTAGCGGGAGGGCCGAGCACAGATACGCAGTATTTT.

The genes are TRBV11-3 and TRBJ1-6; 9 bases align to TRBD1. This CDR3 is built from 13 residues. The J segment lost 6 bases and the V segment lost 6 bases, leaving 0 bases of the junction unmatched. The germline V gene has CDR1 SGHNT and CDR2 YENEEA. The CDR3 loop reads CASRGQGNSPLHF. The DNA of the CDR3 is TGTGCCAGCAGGGGACAGGGTAATTCACCCCTCCACTTT.

The CDR3: CASSSLAGGPTDTQYF. CDR3 DNA: TGTGCCAGCAGTTCGCTAGCGGGGGGGCCCACAGATACGCAGTATTTT. This chain joins TRBV2 and TRBJ2-3, with 12 bases aligning to TRBD2. The trim removed 5 bases at V and 2 bases at J, leaving 5 bases unmatched. The CDR3 has 16 amino acids. Germline CDR1 SNHLY, CDR2 FYNNEI. Full variable domain (outside the CDR3, taken from reference TRBV2 and TRBJ2-3): EPEVTQTPSHQVTQMGQEVILRCVPISNHLYFYWYRQILGQKVEFLVSFYNNEISEKSEIFDDQFSVERPDGSNFTLKIRSTKLEDSAMYFCASSSLAGGPTDTQYFGPGTRLTVL.

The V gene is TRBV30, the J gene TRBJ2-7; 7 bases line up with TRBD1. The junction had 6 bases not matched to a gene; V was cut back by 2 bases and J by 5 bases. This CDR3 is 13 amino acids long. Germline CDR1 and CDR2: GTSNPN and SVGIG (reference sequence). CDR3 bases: TGTGCCTGGAGTCCCCTAACAGGGGACGAGCAGTACTTC. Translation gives CAWSPLTGDEQYF.

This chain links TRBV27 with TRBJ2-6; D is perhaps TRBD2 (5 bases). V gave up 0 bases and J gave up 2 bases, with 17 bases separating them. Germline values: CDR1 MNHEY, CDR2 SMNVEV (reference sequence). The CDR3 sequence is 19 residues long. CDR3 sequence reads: CASSLSSRGYRPGANVLTF. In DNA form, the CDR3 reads TGTGCCAGCAGTTTATCGTCACGGGGTTATCGCCCTGGGGCCAACGTCCTGACTTTC.